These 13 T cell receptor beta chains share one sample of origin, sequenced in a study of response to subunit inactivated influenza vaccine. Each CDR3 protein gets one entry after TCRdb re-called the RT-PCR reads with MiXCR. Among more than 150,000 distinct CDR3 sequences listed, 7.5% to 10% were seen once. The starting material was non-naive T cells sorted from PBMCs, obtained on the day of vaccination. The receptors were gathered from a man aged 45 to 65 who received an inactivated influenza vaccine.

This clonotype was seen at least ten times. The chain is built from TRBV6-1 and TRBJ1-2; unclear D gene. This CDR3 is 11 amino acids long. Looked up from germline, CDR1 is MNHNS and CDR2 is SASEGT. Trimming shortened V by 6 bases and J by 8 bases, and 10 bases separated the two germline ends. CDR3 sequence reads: CASSGLGGYTF. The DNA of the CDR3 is TGTGCCAGCAGCGGACTGGGAGGCTACACCTTC.

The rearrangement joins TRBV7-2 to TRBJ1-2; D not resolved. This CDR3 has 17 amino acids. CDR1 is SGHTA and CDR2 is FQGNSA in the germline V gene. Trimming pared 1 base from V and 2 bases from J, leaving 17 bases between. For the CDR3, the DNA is TGTGCCAGCAGCTTAGTGCTAGGGTCAAAGGGAAACTATGGCTACACCTTC. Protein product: CASSLVLGSKGNYGYTF.

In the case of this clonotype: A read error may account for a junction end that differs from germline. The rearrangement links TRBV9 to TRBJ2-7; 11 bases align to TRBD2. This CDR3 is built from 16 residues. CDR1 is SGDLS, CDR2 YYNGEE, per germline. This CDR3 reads CASSERAGLAGGPEAF. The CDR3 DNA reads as TGTGCCAGCAGCGAAAGGGCCGGGTTAGCGGGAGGGCCGGAAGCCTTC.

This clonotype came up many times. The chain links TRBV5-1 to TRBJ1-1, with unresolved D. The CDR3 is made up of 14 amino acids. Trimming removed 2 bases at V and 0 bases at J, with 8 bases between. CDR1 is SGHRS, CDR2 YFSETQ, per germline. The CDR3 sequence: CASSLYDMNTEAFF. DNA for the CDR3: TGCGCCAGCAGCTTATACGACATGAACACTGAAGCTTTCTTT. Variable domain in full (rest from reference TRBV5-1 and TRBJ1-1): KAGVTQTPRYLIKTRGQQVTLSCSPISGHRSVSWYQQTPGQGLQFLFEYFSETQRNKGNFPGRFSGRQFSNSRSEMNVSTLELGDSALYLCASSLYDMNTEAFFGQGTRLTVV.

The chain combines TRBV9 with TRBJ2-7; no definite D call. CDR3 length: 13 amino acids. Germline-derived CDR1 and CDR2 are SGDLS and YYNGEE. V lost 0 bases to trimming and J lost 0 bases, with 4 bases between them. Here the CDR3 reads CASSVAPSYEQYF. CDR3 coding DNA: TGTGCCAGCAGCGTAGCTCCCTCCTACGAGCAGTACTTC. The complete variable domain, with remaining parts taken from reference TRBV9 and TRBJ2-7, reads DSGVTQTPKHLITATGQRVTLRCSPRSGDLSVYWYQQSLDQGLQFLIQYYNGEERAKGNILERFSAQQFPDLHSELNLSSLELGDSALYFCASSVAPSYEQYFGPGTRLTVT.

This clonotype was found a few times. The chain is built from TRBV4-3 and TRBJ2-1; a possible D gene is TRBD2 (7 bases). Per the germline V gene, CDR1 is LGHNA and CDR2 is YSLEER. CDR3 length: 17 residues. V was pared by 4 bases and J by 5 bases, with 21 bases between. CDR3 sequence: CASSPLVGGPINNEQFF. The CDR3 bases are TGCGCCAGCAGCCCCCTTGTGGGGGGGCCAATCAACAATGAGCAGTTCTTC.

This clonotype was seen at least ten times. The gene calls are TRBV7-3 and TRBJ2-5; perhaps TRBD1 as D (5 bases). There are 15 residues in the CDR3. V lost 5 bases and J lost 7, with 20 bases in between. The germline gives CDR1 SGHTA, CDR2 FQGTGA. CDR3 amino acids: CASSPQGSRHSTQYF. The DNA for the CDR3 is TGTGCCAGCAGCCCCCAGGGCTCACGCCACTCGACCCAGTACTTC.

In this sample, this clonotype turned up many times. CDR3 bases: TGTGCCAGCACCGTACCGGGACTAGCTTACAATGAGCAGTTCTTC. As protein: CASTVPGLAYNEQFF. The V and J genes are TRBV7-2 and TRBJ2-1, with TRBD2 identical over 9 bases. The CDR3 totals 15 residues. V trimming: 7 bases; J trimming: 4 bases; junction bases outside the gene matches: 8. The germline CDR1 and CDR2 sequences are SGHTA and FQGNSA.

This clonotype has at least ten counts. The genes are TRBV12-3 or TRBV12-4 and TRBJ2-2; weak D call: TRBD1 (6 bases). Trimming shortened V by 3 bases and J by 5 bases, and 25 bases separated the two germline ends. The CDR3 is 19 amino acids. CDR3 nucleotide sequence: TGTGCCAGCAGTTTTTGGCTTTCTGCTAAGAAGCAGGGGACCGGGGAGCTGTTTTTT. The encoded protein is CASSFWLSAKKQGTGELFF.

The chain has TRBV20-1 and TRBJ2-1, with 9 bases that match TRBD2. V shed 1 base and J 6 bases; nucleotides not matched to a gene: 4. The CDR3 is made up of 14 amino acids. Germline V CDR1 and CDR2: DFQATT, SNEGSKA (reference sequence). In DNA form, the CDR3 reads TGCAGTGCTAGAGGGGGACTAGCACTCAATGAGCAGTTCTTC. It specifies CSARGGLALNEQFF.

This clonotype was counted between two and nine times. CDR3: CASSQRLPGRGVLDTQYF. The CDR3 bases are TGCGCCAGCAGCCAAAGATTACCTGGCAGGGGTGTTTTAGATACGCAGTATTTT. This chain joins TRBV4-3 and TRBJ2-3; perhaps TRBD1 as D (6 bases). This CDR3 region has 18 residues. CDR1 is LGHNA and CDR2 is YSLEER in the germline V gene. Trimming cost V 2 bases and J 5 bases, with 23 bases left between them.

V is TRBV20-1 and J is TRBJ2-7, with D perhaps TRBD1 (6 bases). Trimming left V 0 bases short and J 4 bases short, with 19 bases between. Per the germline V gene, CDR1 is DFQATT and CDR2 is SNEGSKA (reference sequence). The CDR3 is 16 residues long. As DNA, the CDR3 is TGCAGTGCTAGAGATGCACAGGGTTTGACGATGTACGAGCAGTACTTC. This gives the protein CSARDAQGLTMYEQYF.

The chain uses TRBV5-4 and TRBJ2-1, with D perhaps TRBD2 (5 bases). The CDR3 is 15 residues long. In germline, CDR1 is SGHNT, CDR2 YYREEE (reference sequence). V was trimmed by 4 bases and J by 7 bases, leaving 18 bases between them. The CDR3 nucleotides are TGTGCCAGCAGCCTAACGGGGATAGGTTGGAATGAGCAGTTCTTC. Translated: CASSLTGIGWNEQFF.